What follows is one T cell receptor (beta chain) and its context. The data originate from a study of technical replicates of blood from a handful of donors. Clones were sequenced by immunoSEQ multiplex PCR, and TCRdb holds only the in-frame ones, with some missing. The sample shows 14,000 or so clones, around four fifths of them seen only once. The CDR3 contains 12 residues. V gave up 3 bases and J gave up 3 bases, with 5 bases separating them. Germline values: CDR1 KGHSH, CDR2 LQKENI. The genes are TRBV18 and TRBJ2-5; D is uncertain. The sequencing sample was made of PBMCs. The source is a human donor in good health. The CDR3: CASSPPEETQYF. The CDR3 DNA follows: TGTGCCAGCTCACCGCCGGAAGAGACCCAGTACTTC.